A single sample is the source of the 17 T cell receptor beta chains below, sequenced in a study of cytomegalovirus exposure and HLA in healthy donors. 60 Vbeta and 13 Jbeta primers were used in PCR. The assay was immunoSEQ multiplex PCR, and TCRdb's table has in-frame clones only and misses some. The sample lists 200,000 to 300,000 clones; roughly four fifths were seen once. Input material: PBMCs. Receptors were obtained from a middle-aged woman in good health and CMV-seropositive.

The CDR3 bases are TGCAGCGTACAACGAGCGGAGGGGAGTTTAAATGAGCAGTTCTTC. It specifies CSVQRAEGSLNEQFF. J is TRBJ2-1 and V is TRBV29-1; D possibly corresponds to TRBD2 (6 bases). Between the trimmed V and J ends, which lost 6 bases and 7 bases, there was a span of 22 bases. The CDR3 is 15 residues long. Germline CDR1 reads SQVTM; CDR2 reads ANQGSEA.

The chain employs TRBV7-8 and TRBJ1-3; D uncertain. The V gene lost 2 bases and the J gene lost 0 bases, with 11 bases spanning the gap. CDR3 length: 16 amino acids. Germline V gives CDR1 SGHVS, CDR2 FQNEAQ. CDR3 in amino acids: CASSLTSASSGNTIYF. The CDR3 DNA reads as TGTGCCAGCAGCTTAACGTCCGCGAGCTCTGGAAACACCATATATTTT.

The chain joins TRBV13 to TRBJ1-1, with TRBD1 identical over 9 bases. V dropped 3 bases and J dropped 11; count of bases not matched to a gene: 10. The CDR3 consists of 14 residues. The germline CDR1 and CDR2 sequences are PRHDT and FYEKMQ (reference sequence). CDR3 sequence (DNA): TGTGCCAGCAGCTTTACAGGGGGCCTTCTGGCGGCTTTCTTT. Its protein product is CASSFTGGLLAAFF.

V is TRBV4-1 and J is TRBJ2-7; 7 nucleotides align to TRBD1. CDR3 size: 14 residues. Trimming took 1 base from V and 4 from J; bases not matched to a gene: 4. The germline CDR1 and CDR2 sequences are MGHRA and YSYEKL. This CDR3 is CASSQGTGVYEQYF. The DNA of the CDR3 is TGCGCCAGCAGCCAAGGGACAGGAGTGTACGAGCAGTACTTC.

The sample holds one count of this clone. The J gene is TRBJ2-1, the V gene TRBV5-1; possible D gene TRBD2, 5 bases. Between the trimmed V and J ends, which lost 4 bases and 4 bases, there was a span of 12 bases. This CDR3 has 14 amino acids. The germline CDR1 and CDR2 sequences are SGHRS and YFSETQ. CDR3 region: CASSPPGIYNEQFF. CDR3 coding DNA: TGCGCCAGCAGCCCCCCCGGGATATACAATGAGCAGTTCTTC.

The V and J genes are TRBV5-1 and TRBJ2-7, with D possibly matching TRBD1 (6 bases). The CDR3 consists of 12 residues. Germline CDR1 reads SGHRS; CDR2 reads YFSETQ. Trimming removed 3 bases at V and 5 bases at J, with 9 bases between. The CDR3 is CASSSTGNEQYF. As DNA, the CDR3 is TGCGCCAGCAGCTCTACAGGGAACGAGCAGTACTTC.

This clone appeared a few times. The chain uses TRBV7-9 and TRBJ2-3; no clear D. Looked up from germline, CDR1 is SEHNR and CDR2 is FQNEAQ (reference sequence). The CDR3 has 12 residues. V was pared by 4 bases and J by 7 bases, with 9 bases between. CDR3 nucleotide sequence: TGTGCCAGCAGCTGGGCGACCAATACGCAGTATTTT. Amino acid sequence: CASSWATNTQYF.

V gene TRBV19 combines with J gene TRBJ2-2, with a possible D match to TRBD1 (6 bases). V lost 4 bases and J 1 base, leaving 13 bases between the germline ends. CDR3 size: 16 residues. Germline CDR1 and CDR2: LNHDA and SQIVND (reference sequence). DNA of the CDR3: TGTGCCAGTAGTAAATTGACAGGTGGGAACACCGGGGAGCTGTTTTTT. Translation: CASSKLTGGNTGELFF.

This clone was seen a handful of times. This chain uses TRBV28 with TRBJ2-2; D is perhaps TRBD1 (5 bases). Germline CDR1 is MDHEN and CDR2 is SYDVKM. The CDR3 extends over 15 amino acids. V was clipped by 5 bases and J by 0 bases, with 10 bases between them. CDR3 nucleotides: TGTGCCAGCAGTAAGACAGAAACGAACACCGGGGAGCTGTTTTTT. Amino acids: CASSKTETNTGELFF.

V is TRBV30 and J is TRBJ1-5, with TRBD1 matching 7 bases. The CDR3 has 15 residues. Germline V gene lookup returns CDR1 GTSNPN and CDR2 SVGIG (reference sequence). Trimming cost V 2 bases and J 6 bases; bases outside gene matches: 10. The CDR3, as DNA: TGTGCCTGGAGTCTCCCTCCAGGGGGACCTCAGCCCCAGCATTTT. Translation gives CAWSLPPGGPQPQHF.

The chain recombines TRBV29-1 with TRBJ2-2; TRBD1 aligns across 8 bases. Trimming took 7 bases from V and 1 from J; bases not matched to a gene: 2. The CDR3 has 13 amino acids. Per germline, CDR1 SQVTM and CDR2 ANQGSEA. The CDR3 DNA reads TGCAGCGGTGGACAGGGGAACACCGGGGAGCTGTTTTTT. Its translation is CSGGQGNTGELFF.

This chain connects TRBV27 to TRBJ2-3; weak D call: TRBD2 (5 bases). Germline V gene data show CDR1 as MNHEY and CDR2 as SMNVEV (reference sequence). The CDR3 is 15 amino acids. Trimming took off 4 bases at V and 0 bases at J, with 11 bases between the two ends. The DNA of the CDR3 is TGTGCCAGCAGTTCCTTCGGCGGGAGCACAGATACGCAGTATTTT. As protein: CASSSFGGSTDTQYF.

The chain joins TRBV2 to TRBJ1-2; 10 bases match TRBD1. Germline V gives CDR1 SNHLY, CDR2 FYNNEI. The CDR3 has 13 residues. With 9 bases clipped from V and 6 bases from J, the junction kept 7 bases outside the gene matches. CDR3 amino acids: CARTGTGVNGYTF. The DNA of the CDR3 is TGTGCCAGAACCGGGACAGGGGTTAATGGCTACACCTTC. Drawing the rest from reference TRBV2 and TRBJ1-2, the complete variable domain is EPEVTQTPSHQVTQMGQEVILRCVPISNHLYFYWYRQILGQKVEFLVSFYNNEISEKSEIFDDQFSVERPDGSNFTLKIRSTKLEDSAMYFCARTGTGVNGYTFGSGTRLTVV.

V and J are TRBV13 and TRBJ2-5, with TRBD1 as a possible D gene (6 bases). The CDR3 sequence is 18 residues long. Germline CDR1 reads PRHDT; CDR2 reads FYEKMQ (reference sequence). The V and J ends lost 2 bases and 3 bases respectively, with 22 bases between them. CDR3 sequence (DNA): TGTGCCAGCAGCTTACCCCATCTTAGGACAGCGGAGAAAGAGACCCAGTACTTC. Translated, it gives CASSLPHLRTAEKETQYF.

The table lists this clone with a count of one. This rearrangement joins TRBV9 to TRBJ2-3; no definite D call. The CDR3 has 13 amino acids. V lost 3 bases and J lost 3, with 8 bases in between. The germline V gene encodes CDR1 SGDLS and CDR2 YYNGEE. This chain's CDR3 is CASSALQTDTQYF. The CDR3 nucleotides are TGTGCCAGCAGCGCGTTACAAACAGATACGCAGTATTTT.

This clone has a single count. This sequence joins TRBV28 and TRBJ2-7, with TRBD2 matching over 10 bases. CDR3 length: 14 residues. V shed 5 bases and J 4 bases; nucleotides not matched to a gene: 5. CDR1 MDHEN and CDR2 SYDVKM come from the germline V gene. CDR3 nucleotides: TGTGCCAGCAGTACGGCTAGCGGGAGTTACGAGCAGTACTTC. This sequence encodes CASSTASGSYEQYF.

V usage is TRBV5-1 and J usage is TRBJ2-1, with 11 bases matching TRBD2. The length of the CDR3 is 18 residues. Germline trimming cut 4 bases from V and 0 bases from J; bases unmatched to any gene: 9. Germline CDR1 is SGHRS and CDR2 is YFSETQ. The CDR3 DNA is TGCGCCAGCAGCCCAGGACTAGCGGGTATAAGCTCCTACAATGAGCAGTTCTTC. Protein: CASSPGLAGISSYNEQFF.